This entry lists 15 T cell receptor beta chains sequenced from one sample in a study of T cells in Graves' hyperthyroidism and ophthalmopathy. Researchers took RNA transcripts and amplified the TCR beta CDR3 regions from them. HTBI primers were the set used in a first-round RT-PCR of the TCR CDR3. MiXCR, run by TCRdb on the multiplex PCR reads, gives a single entry per CDR3 protein. Among under 350,000 distinct CDR3 sequences listed, around a sixth were seen once. The source material was blood. All receptors come from a woman between 50 and 59 years old with Graves' hyperthyroidism.

The V and J genes are TRBV20-1 and TRBJ2-1; 11 positions agree with TRBD1. Losses at the gene ends were 4 bases for V and 9 bases for J; bases not matched to a gene: 8. The germline V gene encodes CDR1 DFQATT and CDR2 SNEGSKA (reference sequence). This CDR3 has 14 amino acids. The chain's CDR3 is CSATPGGQGAEQFF. The CDR3 DNA is TGCAGTGCTACCCCTGGCGGACAGGGGGCTGAGCAGTTCTTC.

There are many counts of this clonotype. The CDR3 DNA sequence: TGTGCCAGCAGTTCAGGGTCTAACTATGGCTACACCTTC. It encodes CASSSGSNYGYTF. The chain joins TRBV28 to TRBJ1-2; the D gene is possibly TRBD1 (5 bases). CDR1 and CDR2 from the germline V gene are MDHEN and SYDVKM. Deletions cut 4 bases from V and 0 bases from J, with 6 bases between. The CDR3 sequence is 13 residues long.

Many counts were recorded for this clonotype. For the CDR3, the DNA is TGCGCCAGCAGCTTGGGGTCGGACGGAGAGACCCAGTACTTC. It encodes CASSLGSDGETQYF. J is TRBJ2-5 and V is TRBV5-1; the D is unclear. Germline V gene sequence: CDR1 SGHRS, CDR2 YFSETQ. Trimming took 0 bases from V and 4 from J, leaving 10 bases between them. The CDR3 contains 14 residues.

The chain recombines TRBV9 with TRBJ1-1; the D is unclear. The CDR3 sequence is 14 residues long. Germline CDR1 is SGDLS and CDR2 is YYNGEE. The V gene lost 4 bases and the J gene lost 3 bases, with 13 bases spanning the gap. In nucleotides, the CDR3 is TGTGCCAGCAGCCCCCCCGGACGGTACACTGAAGCTTTCTTT. Residues: CASSPPGRYTEAFF.

This clonotype was counted a few times. CDR3 protein: CSVEGQQLGETQYF. DNA for the CDR3: TGCAGCGTTGAAGGACAGCAGCTCGGAGAGACCCAGTACTTC. V usage is TRBV29-1 and J usage is TRBJ2-5, with D tentatively TRBD1 (5 bases). The CDR3 totals 14 residues. Germline V gene sequence: CDR1 SQVTM, CDR2 ANQGSEA. V gave up 1 base and J gave up 4 bases, with 13 bases separating them.

This clonotype has a count of ten or more. The CDR3: CASRTTTGQPQHF. The CDR3, as DNA: TGTGCCAGCAGGACAACCACGGGACAGCCCCAGCATTTT. The chain recombines TRBV6-1 with TRBJ1-5; D gene uncertain. The CDR3 runs to 13 residues. Trimming stripped 6 bases from V and 7 bases from J, with 13 bases between. Germline V CDR1 and CDR2: MNHNS, SASEGT.

To note about this clonotype: A much larger clone differs from this one at a single base, so this may be a read error. This sequence joins TRBV7-2 and TRBJ2-1; D may be TRBD2 (6 bases). The CDR3 runs 15 residues. The germline V gene has CDR1 SGHTA and CDR2 FQGNSA. The V end was cut by 5 bases, the J end by 13 bases, with 24 bases between. The CDR3 spells CASSQVLAGGETQFF. The CDR3 DNA reads TGTGCCAGCAGCCAAGTACTAGCAGGTGGAGAGACCCAGTTCTTC. The full variable domain, completed using reference TRBV7-2 and TRBJ2-1, is GAGVSQSPSNKVTEKGKDVELRCDPISGHTALYWYRQSLGQGLEFLIYFQGNSAPDKSGLPSDRFSAERTGGSVSTLTIQRTQQEDSAVYLCASSQVLAGGETQFFGPGTRLTVL.

This clonotype was counted at least ten times. The V gene is TRBV9, the J gene TRBJ2-1; no firm D call. This CDR3 has 13 residues. V was pared by 1 base and J by 4 bases, with 6 bases between. Per the germline V gene, CDR1 is SGDLS and CDR2 is YYNGEE. CDR3 in DNA: TGTGCCAGCAGCGTATTCGGATACAATGAGCAGTTCTTC. This codes for CASSVFGYNEQFF. The entire variable domain, with the rest obtained from reference TRBV9 and TRBJ2-1, is as follows: DSGVTQTPKHLITATGQRVTLRCSPRSGDLSVYWYQQSLDQGLQFLIQYYNGEERAKGNILERFSAQQFPDLHSELNLSSLELGDSALYFCASSVFGYNEQFFGPGTRLTVL.

This clonotype was detected only a few times. CDR3 nucleotides: TGCAGTGCTAGAGATACGCGGAGAAGCTCCTACAATGAGCAGTTCTTC. Translating gives CSARDTRRSSYNEQFF. The rearrangement uses TRBV20-1 and TRBJ2-1; D remains unclear. V was shortened by 0 bases and J by 0 bases, with 12 bases between the two germline ends. Germline V gene sequence: CDR1 DFQATT, CDR2 SNEGSKA (reference sequence). The CDR3 covers 16 residues.

V is TRBV7-9 and J is TRBJ2-7; no firm D call. Germline CDR1 SEHNR, CDR2 FQNEAQ (reference sequence). V lost 2 bases, J lost 3 bases, and 8 bases lay in between. The CDR3 sequence is 13 residues long. CDR3 sequence (DNA): TGTGCCAGCAGCTTATCTTGGGGCTACGAGCAGTACGTC. Protein: CASSLSWGYEQYV.

The chain combines TRBV19 with TRBJ2-3; no clear D gene. This CDR3 has 12 residues. CDR1 and CDR2 (germline): LNHDA, SQIVND (reference sequence). Trimming stripped 3 bases from V and 5 bases from J, with 6 bases between. The CDR3 DNA sequence: TGTGCCAGTAGTATCCAGAGAGATACGCAGTATTTT. It specifies CASSIQRDTQYF.

This clonotype has a count of ten or more. V usage is TRBV11-2 and J usage is TRBJ2-7, with D tentatively TRBD1 (5 bases). V shed 1 base and J shed 3 bases, with 7 bases lying between them. The CDR3 covers 13 residues. Germline V CDR1 and CDR2: SGHAT, FQNNGV. The CDR3: CASSLAQVYEQYF. The DNA for the CDR3 is TGTGCCAGCAGCTTAGCACAGGTCTACGAGCAGTACTTC.

In its sample, this clonotype was seen a few times. The chain combines TRBV28 with TRBJ2-7, with 8 bases matching TRBD2. The V gene end was trimmed by 5 bases and the J gene end by 3 bases; junction bases not matched to a gene: 15. Germline CDR1 is MDHEN and CDR2 is SYDVKM. The CDR3 covers 17 residues. CDR3 region: CASSPGGVGSGNYEQYF. Here the CDR3 DNA reads TGTGCCAGCAGTCCCGGGGGAGTTGGTAGCGGGAACTACGAGCAGTACTTC.

Only a few counts were recorded for this clonotype. The rearrangement uses TRBV29-1 and TRBJ2-5; D is perhaps TRBD1 or TRBD2 (5 bases each). Trimming pared 3 bases from V and 0 bases from J, leaving 5 bases between. This CDR3 is 12 amino acids long. Germline V gives CDR1 SQVTM, CDR2 ANQGSEA. CDR3 protein: CSVEGHQETQYF. The DNA for the CDR3 is TGCAGCGTTGAGGGACACCAAGAGACCCAGTACTTC.

V gene TRBV20-1 combines with J gene TRBJ2-1; D uncertain. V was pared by 1 base and J by 15 bases, with 19 bases between. The CDR3 spans 13 residues. The germline CDR1 and CDR2 sequences are DFQATT and SNEGSKA (reference sequence). CDR3: CSARGPLGANAFF. In DNA form, the CDR3 reads TGCAGTGCTAGAGGCCCCCTGGGTGCCAATGCGTTCTTC.